The sample holds many counts of the clone carrying this T cell receptor beta chain. This record belongs to a study of human T cells and chemical hapten exposure. As for the study in general: Skin on the upper inner arm, around 2 cm by around 2 cm in size, was sensitized with 2% DPC.

TCRdb processed the RACE reads anew with MiXCR; each CDR3 protein has one entry. The sample includes 110,000 to 150,000 distinct CDR3 sequences, 10% to 15% of them seen just once. Germline V gene lookup returns CDR1 SGHRS and CDR2 YFSETQ. The CDR3 loop spans 17 amino acids. Trimming pared 2 bases from V and 0 bases from J, leaving 15 bases between. Time point indicated: patch test 2, 6 weeks after DPC sensitization. Treatment here: therapeutic diphenylcyclopropenone sensitization with weekly scalp DPC. The receptor was isolated from a woman aged 50 to 60 with alopecia areata. Some clones in this sample may be carry-over from other donors' samples. Here the sequenced sample was whole blood, taken in connection with sensitization to the hapten diphenylcyclopropenone (DPC). This chain links TRBV5-1 with TRBJ2-1; D is perhaps TRBD2 (5 bases). CDR3 in DNA: TGCGCCAGCAGCTTTACTAGTCTAGGGAGCTCCTACAATGAGCAGTTCTTC. Residues: CASSFTSLGSSYNEQFF.